This T cell receptor (beta chain) is from a study of spatial heterogeneity in lung cancer. Study details: More than eight raw reads, on average, carried each unique TCR and UMI combination.

This CDR3 contains 16 residues. Deletions cut 0 bases from V and 0 bases from J, with 12 bases between. The germline CDR1 and CDR2 sequences are DFQATT and SNEGSKA (reference sequence). The library protocol tagged each TCR cDNA with a unique molecular identifier. TCRdb passed the 5' RACE reads through MiXCR, listing each CDR3 protein once. The repertoire includes 60,000 to 90,000 distinct CDR3 sequences, 10% to 15% of them detected once, and more than 5.5% sits in the top ten. This clonotype was recorded many times. Time point meaning: sample taken at primary tumor resection. The study sequenced unsorted whole RNA from tumor, nontumor lung or frozen PBMC. Untreated early-stage non-small cell lung cancer patients, about 70 in total, were the donors.

The sample here was PBMCs, taken at surgery. The sequence was obtained from a male donor with early-stage non-small cell lung cancer. The chain has TRBV20-1 and TRBJ1-5, with D possibly being TRBD1 (5 bases). CDR3 loop: CSARDLQDLSNQPQHF. The CDR3 DNA reads TGCAGTGCTAGAGATTTACAGGACCTTAGCAATCAGCCCCAGCATTTT.